Sequencing of this T cell receptor (beta chain) was carried out in a study of cytomegalovirus exposure and HLA in healthy donors. The germline V gene has CDR1 SGHVS and CDR2 FNYEAQ. V was shortened by 1 base and J by 5 bases, with 20 bases between the two germline ends. The CDR3 extends over 17 amino acids. Notes on this clone: Its target is unknown.

Study conclusions and caveats: Across donors, presence/absence analyses took sequencing depth to be roughly uniform.

Both 60 Vbeta primers and 13 Jbeta primers went into the PCR. The protocol was immunoSEQ multiplex PCR, while the TCRdb copy is restricted to in-frame clones and leaves out a portion. Here the sample spans 140,000 to 150,000 clones, around 80% being singletons. The specimen sequenced was PBMCs. This receptor was taken from a man in his forties or fifties in good health and CMV-seronegative. The V call is TRBV7-6, the J call TRBJ1-1; D may be TRBD1 (5 bases). This chain's CDR3 is CASSLVTGGGVRTEAFF. The CDR3 coding sequence is TGTGCCAGCAGCTTAGTGACTGGCGGGGGTGTACGGACTGAAGCTTTCTTT.